This entry features one T cell receptor beta chain sequence. What it binds is not known. V gave up 2 bases and J gave up 3 bases; unmatched junction bases: 0. The CDR3 runs 13 residues. CDR1 MGHDK and CDR2 SYGVNS come from the germline V gene. It was RNA transcripts that yielded the amplified TCR beta CDR3 regions. First-round RT-PCR of the TCR CDR3 relied on the HTBI primer set. From the multiplex PCR reads, TCRdb called clonotypes with MiXCR, one entry per CDR3 protein. This table holds about 290,000 distinct CDR3 sequences, approximately 14% found once. This sample was taken from a study of T cells in Graves' hyperthyroidism and ophthalmopathy. Uncontrolled infection, other autoimmune disease, pregnancy or lactation disqualified patients from enrolment. Study-wide points: In the blood, most expanded thyroid clonotypes above 0.001 appeared as well.

The rearrangement links TRBV25-1 to TRBJ2-5, with 7 bases fitting TRBD1. This TCR was recovered from a woman between 40 and 50 years old with Graves' hyperthyroidism. What was sequenced was blood. CDR3 sequence (DNA): TGTGCCAGCAGTGAAGACAGGGAAGAGACCCAGTACTTC. Its protein is CASSEDREETQYF.